The 22 T cell receptor beta chains in this list originate from one sample, sequenced in a study of T cells in Graves' hyperthyroidism and ophthalmopathy. The CDR3 regions of TCR beta were amplified from RNA transcripts. HTBI primers drove first-round RT-PCR of the TCR CDR3. TCRdb re-called the multiplex PCR reads through MiXCR, storing one row per CDR3 protein. The sample records hundreds of thousands of distinct CDR3 sequences, over 35% being singletons. The specimen was blood. The receptors were gathered from a man aged 18 to 35 with Graves' hyperthyroidism.

This clonotype was seen ten or more times. The rearrangement links TRBV5-8 to TRBJ1-6; unclear D gene. Germline V CDR1 and CDR2: SGHTS, YDEGEE. The CDR3 totals 16 residues. Between the trimmed V and J ends, which lost 3 bases and 8 bases, there was a span of 18 bases. CDR3 in amino acids: CASSSSGPQVDSPLHF. In DNA form, the CDR3 reads TGTGCCAGCAGCTCCAGTGGGCCGCAAGTCGATTCACCCCTCCACTTT.

There are many counts of this clonotype. The V gene is TRBV15, the J gene TRBJ1-1, with D tentatively TRBD1 (5 bases). This CDR3 contains 13 residues. V was trimmed by 3 bases and J by 5 bases, leaving 10 bases between them. CDR1 is LNHNV and CDR2 is YYDKDF in the germline V gene (reference sequence). CDR3 sequence: CATSSLQATEAFF. The DNA for the CDR3 is TGTGCCACCAGCAGCTTACAGGCAACTGAAGCTTTCTTT.

The J gene is TRBJ2-5, the V gene TRBV24-1, with D hard to call. The germline V gene encodes CDR1 KGHDR and CDR2 SFDVKD. This CDR3 is built from 12 residues. V was pared by 4 bases and J by 4 bases, with 6 bases between. The CDR3 coding sequence is TGTGCCACCAGTGAAGTGACAGAGACCCAGTACTTC. Translated: CATSEVTETQYF.

The sample holds many counts of this clonotype. V and J are TRBV2 and TRBJ1-2; D call uncertain. This CDR3 has 15 amino acids. The ends were cut back, 3 bases at V and 2 bases at J, with 13 bases in the middle. Germline V lookup: CDR1 SNHLY, CDR2 FYNNEI. CDR3: CASSDRGRRNYGYTF. The CDR3 DNA is TGTGCCAGCAGTGATCGGGGTAGGAGGAACTATGGCTACACCTTC. The entire variable domain, with the rest obtained from reference TRBV2 and TRBJ1-2, is as follows: EPEVTQTPSHQVTQMGQEVILRCVPISNHLYFYWYRQILGQKVEFLVSFYNNEISEKSEIFDDQFSVERPDGSNFTLKIRSTKLEDSAMYFCASSDRGRRNYGYTFGSGTRLTVV.

This clonotype was seen at least ten times. The V gene is TRBV7-3, the J gene TRBJ1-1; a possible D gene is TRBD1 (5 bases). CDR1 and CDR2 (germline): SGHTA, FQGTGA. V lost 4 bases to trimming and J lost 3 bases, with 9 bases between them. The CDR3 extends over 13 amino acids. Written as DNA, the CDR3 is TGTGCCAGCAGCTACGACAGCGACACTGAAGCTTTCTTT. This sequence encodes CASSYDSDTEAFF.

This clonotype was found many times. The chain joins TRBV2 to TRBJ2-7; D possibly corresponds to TRBD1 (6 bases). The CDR3 consists of 12 residues. The germline V gene has CDR1 SNHLY and CDR2 FYNNEI. The V and J ends lost 7 bases and 9 bases respectively, with 16 bases between them. The CDR3 region has the DNA TGTGCCAGCACTCTTGAGACAGGCGGGCAGTACTTC. It is translated as CASTLETGGQYF.

This clonotype was seen ten or more times. This chain uses TRBV29-1 with TRBJ2-2; D gene uncertain. The CDR3 extends over 13 amino acids. Trimming shortened V by 3 bases and J by 1 base, and 6 bases separated the two germline ends. The V gene's germline CDR1 is SQVTM and CDR2 ANQGSEA. The CDR3 region is CSVEAVNTGELFF. The CDR3 DNA sequence: TGCAGCGTTGAGGCGGTGAACACCGGGGAGCTGTTTTTT.

This clonotype was seen at least ten times. The V and J genes are TRBV14 and TRBJ1-1, with D hard to call. The V and J ends lost 0 bases and 3 bases respectively, with 5 bases between them. Germline values: CDR1 SGHDN, CDR2 FVKESK. The CDR3 extends over 13 amino acids. Written as DNA, the CDR3 is TGTGCCAGCAGCCAAGATCAATACACTGAAGCTTTCTTT. It codes for CASSQDQYTEAFF.

The J gene is TRBJ1-1, the V gene TRBV5-6; no clear D. Germline lookup yields CDR1 SGHDT and CDR2 YYEEEE. Trimming removed 0 bases from V and 6 bases from J, with 12 bases in between. This CDR3 is built from 14 residues. CDR3 in DNA: TGTGCCAGCAGCTTGGGAGAGTTTGGGGCTGAAGCTTTCTTT. Protein sequence: CASSLGEFGAEAFF.

This clonotype has ten or more counts. The V and J genes are TRBV12-3 or TRBV12-4 and TRBJ1-2, with D unclear. Trimming stripped 3 bases from V and 5 bases from J, with 7 bases between. The CDR3 is made up of 12 amino acids. The CDR3 reads CASSFSGYGYTF. For the CDR3, the DNA is TGTGCCAGCAGTTTTTCGGGATATGGCTACACCTTC.

Concerning this clonotype itself: Since a much larger clone is just one base distant, this may be a read error. The rearrangement joins TRBV2 to TRBJ2-6; D ambiguous. V shed 1 base and J shed 11 bases, with 12 bases lying between them. The CDR3 extends over 14 amino acids. Germline CDR1 SNHLY, CDR2 FYNNEI. The CDR3 DNA reads as TGTGCCAGCAGTGAAGATGGAAGGCCCGACGTCCTGACTTTC. This encodes CASSEDGRPDVLTF. The whole variable domain, filled in from reference TRBV2 and TRBJ2-6, reads EPEVTQTPSHQVTQMGQEVILRCVPISNHLYFYWYRQILGQKVEFLVSFYNNEISEKSEIFDDQFSVERPDGSNFTLKIRSTKLEDSAMYFCASSEDGRPDVLTFGAGSRLTVL.

This chain links TRBV9 with TRBJ2-5, with TRBD2 matching over 11 bases. Per the germline V gene, CDR1 is SGDLS and CDR2 is YYNGEE. CDR3 length: 15 amino acids. The trim removed 3 bases at V and 5 bases at J, leaving 6 bases unmatched. The CDR3 nucleotides read TGTGCCAGCAGCGCCACTAGCGGGAGAAGGGAGACCCAGTACTTC. It encodes CASSATSGRRETQYF.

This rearrangement joins TRBV27 to TRBJ1-6, with D unclear. With 6 bases removed from V and 5 bases from J, the gap between germline ends came to 2 bases. CDR3 length: 11 residues. Germline-derived CDR1 and CDR2 are MNHEY and SMNVEV (reference sequence). CDR3 sequence (DNA): TGTGCCAGCAGGCATAATTCACCCCTCCACTTT. It encodes CASRHNSPLHF.

This clonotype has a count of ten or more. The rearrangement links TRBV5-6 to TRBJ1-3; 7 nucleotides line up with TRBD1. The germline V gene encodes CDR1 SGHDT and CDR2 YYEEEE. V lost 4 bases and J lost 1; bases outside the gene matches: 2. This CDR3 contains 14 residues. The CDR3 coding sequence is TGTGCCAGCAGCAAGACAGGGTCTGGAAACACCATATATTTT. Encoded protein: CASSKTGSGNTIYF.

This clonotype has ten or more counts. The chain combines TRBV9 with TRBJ2-5; a possible D gene is TRBD2 (6 bases). This CDR3 has 14 residues. Germline CDR1 and CDR2: SGDLS and YYNGEE. V was shortened by 0 bases and J by 1 base, with 7 bases between the two germline ends. Here the CDR3 reads CASSVGRGQETQYF. The CDR3 coding sequence is TGTGCCAGCAGCGTAGGGCGGGGCCAAGAGACCCAGTACTTC.

This clonotype was seen only a few times. The rearrangement links TRBV10-3 to TRBJ2-5; 11 nucleotides agree with TRBD1. In germline, CDR1 is ENHRY, CDR2 SYGVKD. The CDR3 totals 14 residues. The V gene end was trimmed by 11 bases and the J gene end by 3 bases; junction bases not matched to a gene: 8. CDR3 sequence (DNA): TGTGCCGCGTCGGTGGGACAGGGGGAAGAGACCCAGTACTTC. Protein sequence: CAASVGQGEETQYF.

Remarks on this clonotype: One end of the junction varies from germline; a read error may be responsible. This rearrangement joins TRBV14 to TRBJ2-2; no clear D gene. The germline gives CDR1 SGHDN, CDR2 FVKESK. The CDR3 is 13 residues long. Here the CDR3 reads CASGQDPAVELFF. The CDR3 DNA follows: TGTGCCAGCGGCCAAGATCCGGCCGTGGAGCTGTTTTTT.

The table lists this clonotype with a few counts. The chain employs TRBV4-1 and TRBJ1-4; maybe TRBD1 (5 bases). The CDR3 sequence is 14 residues long. The V gene's germline CDR1 is MGHRA and CDR2 YSYEKL. Trimming removed 1 base from V and 8 bases from J, with 11 bases in between. The CDR3 spells CASSQAGLSEKLFF. In DNA form, the CDR3 reads TGCGCCAGCAGCCAAGCAGGGTTAAGCGAAAAACTGTTTTTT.

This clonotype appeared many times. The rearrangement links TRBV7-9 to TRBJ1-2; possibly TRBD1 for D (6 bases). This CDR3 region has 15 residues. The germline V and J ends were trimmed by 4 bases and 4 bases, with 16 bases remaining between them. Germline CDR1 is SEHNR and CDR2 is FQNEAQ (reference sequence). Here the CDR3 DNA reads TGTGCCAGCAGCTCGCTGGGGGCTGGGGCCTATGGCTACACCTTC. Amino acid sequence: CASSSLGAGAYGYTF.

The rearrangement uses TRBV7-8 and TRBJ1-1, with no clear D. The CDR3 runs to 14 residues. Germline assignment: CDR1 SGHVS and CDR2 FQNEAQ. Trimming stripped 5 bases from V and 2 bases from J, with 12 bases between. The CDR3, as DNA: TGTGCCAGCAGCATCGACGGAGGAAACACTGAAGCTTTCTTT. Its protein product is CASSIDGGNTEAFF.

This clonotype has a count of ten or more. The chain carries TRBV25-1 and TRBJ1-1, with TRBD1 as a possible D gene (6 bases). The CDR3 totals 12 residues. CDR1 MGHDK and CDR2 SYGVNS come from the germline V gene. V shed 8 bases and J shed 11 bases, with 18 bases lying between them. CDR3 in amino acids: CASSAGVPGAFF. The DNA of the CDR3 is TGTGCCAGCTCCGCAGGGGTCCCCGGGGCTTTCTTT.

The chain carries TRBV12-5 and TRBJ1-5, with a tentative D call TRBD1 (5 bases). The V gene's germline CDR1 is LGHNT and CDR2 FRNRAP. The CDR3 is 15 residues long. V was trimmed by 0 bases and J by 2 bases, leaving 8 bases between them. In nucleotides, the CDR3 is TGTGCTAGTGGTTTGGTACGGGGGGGCAATCAGCCCCAGCATTTT. Translating gives CASGLVRGGNQPQHF.